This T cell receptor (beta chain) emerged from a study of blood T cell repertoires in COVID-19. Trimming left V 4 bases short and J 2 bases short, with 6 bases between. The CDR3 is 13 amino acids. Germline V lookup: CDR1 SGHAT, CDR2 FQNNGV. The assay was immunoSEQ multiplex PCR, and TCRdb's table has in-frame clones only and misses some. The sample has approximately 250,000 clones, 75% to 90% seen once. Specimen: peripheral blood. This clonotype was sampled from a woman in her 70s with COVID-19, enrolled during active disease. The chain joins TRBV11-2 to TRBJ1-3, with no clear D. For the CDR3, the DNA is TGTGCCAGCAGCTCCGAGGCTGGAAACACCATATATTTT. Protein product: CASSSEAGNTIYF. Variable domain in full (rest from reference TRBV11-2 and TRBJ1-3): EAGVAQSPRYKIIEKRQSVAFWCNPISGHATLYWYQQILGQGPKLLIQFQNNGVVDDSQLPKDRFSAERLKGVDSTLKIQPAKLEDSAVYLCASSSEAGNTIYFGEGSWLTVV.